This passage covers 19 T cell receptor beta chains from one sample sequenced in a study of cytomegalovirus exposure and HLA in healthy donors. Assay used: immunoSEQ multiplex PCR; TCRdb lists only in-frame clones, some missing. The table has roughly 130,000 clones, roughly 89% seen once. Sequences were obtained from PBMCs. These receptors all stem from a woman between 18 and 30 years old in good health and CMV-seropositive.

The chain joins TRBV7-2 to TRBJ2-5; 13 bases line up with TRBD2. CDR1 and CDR2 (germline): SGHTA, FQGNSA. After removal of 4 bases from V and 5 bases from J, the junction contained 7 bases not matched to a gene. This CDR3 has 16 residues. CDR3 nucleotide sequence: TGTGCCAGCAGCTATTGGACTAGCGGGGGCGTGGAGACCCAGTACTTC. It encodes CASSYWTSGGVETQYF.

The V and J genes are TRBV7-2 and TRBJ2-3, with unresolved D. Germline V gives CDR1 SGHTA, CDR2 FQGNSA. Trimming removed 3 bases at V and 0 bases at J, with 4 bases between. The CDR3 is made up of 13 amino acids. The CDR3 sequence is CASSFQSTDTQYF. The CDR3 DNA follows: TGTGCCAGCAGCTTCCAGAGCACAGATACGCAGTATTTT.

The chain joins TRBV4-1 to TRBJ2-7, with a tentative D call TRBD1 (6 bases). The germline CDR1 and CDR2 sequences are MGHRA and YSYEKL. V was shortened by 0 bases and J by 2 bases, with 11 bases between the two germline ends. This CDR3 spans 15 amino acids. DNA for the CDR3: TGCGCCAGCAGCCAAGACCCAGGGGACACCTACGAGCAGTACTTC. Translating it yields CASSQDPGDTYEQYF.

This clone was seen more than once but under ten times. J is TRBJ2-7 and V is TRBV11-2, with unresolved D. Trimming cost V 5 bases and J 2 bases, with 13 bases left between them. Looked up from germline, CDR1 is SGHAT and CDR2 is FQNNGV. This CDR3 is 14 amino acids long. The DNA for the CDR3 is TGTGCCAGCAGCCCTCCTACCTCCCCCTACGAGCAGTACTTC. Translated: CASSPPTSPYEQYF.

The V and J genes are TRBV28 and TRBJ1-4, with D possibly being TRBD1 (5 bases). The CDR3 covers 16 residues. V was shortened by 7 bases and J by 2 bases, with 17 bases between the two germline ends. CDR1 and CDR2 from the germline V gene are MDHEN and SYDVKM. CDR3 in amino acids: CASTGAGRSTNEKLFF. The CDR3 DNA reads as TGTGCCAGCACCGGGGCAGGGAGGTCTACTAATGAAAAACTGTTTTTT.

The chain links TRBV11-2 to TRBJ2-7, with D possibly being TRBD1 (5 bases). Germline CDR1 and CDR2: SGHAT and FQNNGV. The V and J ends lost 5 bases and 3 bases respectively, with 11 bases between them. The CDR3 contains 13 residues. CDR3 loop: CASSAGWRYEQYF. CDR3 nucleotides: TGTGCCAGCAGCGCAGGGTGGCGCTACGAGCAGTACTTC.

The chain joins TRBV19 to TRBJ1-6, with 7 bases matching TRBD1. With 5 bases clipped from V and 5 bases from J, the junction kept 3 bases outside the gene matches. This CDR3 has 14 amino acids. Germline V gives CDR1 LNHDA, CDR2 SQIVND (reference sequence). CDR3 region: CASSWDSHNSPLHF. The DNA of the CDR3 is TGTGCCAGTAGTTGGGACAGCCATAATTCACCCCTCCACTTT.

This sequence joins TRBV28 and TRBJ2-7, with 7 positions matching TRBD1. The CDR3 spans 13 residues. Germline lookup yields CDR1 MDHEN and CDR2 SYDVKM. V lost 6 bases to trimming and J lost 7 bases; unmatched junction nucleotides: 9. The CDR3 DNA is TGTGCCAGCAGCCCGTCTTCCAGGGGGGAGCAGTACTTC. Its protein is CASSPSSRGEQYF.

V gene TRBV5-1 combines with J gene TRBJ1-2; possible D gene TRBD1, 6 bases. The length of the CDR3 is 13 residues. V dropped 2 bases and J dropped 6 bases, with 11 bases sitting between them. Germline lookup yields CDR1 SGHRS and CDR2 YFSETQ. CDR3 amino acids: CASSLGGAHGYTF. DNA of the CDR3: TGCGCCAGCAGCTTAGGGGGAGCCCATGGCTACACCTTC. Variable domain in full (rest from reference TRBV5-1 and TRBJ1-2): KAGVTQTPRYLIKTRGQQVTLSCSPISGHRSVSWYQQTPGQGLQFLFEYFSETQRNKGNFPGRFSGRQFSNSRSEMNVSTLELGDSALYLCASSLGGAHGYTFGSGTRLTVV.

The chain joins TRBV5-6 to TRBJ1-6; a weak D match, TRBD1 (5 bases). Per germline, CDR1 SGHDT and CDR2 YYEEEE. Trimming cost V 4 bases and J 9 bases, with 17 bases left between them. CDR3 length: 15 residues. The DNA for the CDR3 is TGTGCCAGCAGCCCGAGCCTCGGGGGGGTTTCACCCCTCCACTTT. This gives the protein CASSPSLGGVSPLHF.

The chain links TRBV5-6 to TRBJ2-3; TRBD2 matches at 11 bases. Trimming took 4 bases from V and 2 from J; bases not matched to a gene: 6. From germline, CDR1 is SGHDT and CDR2 YYEEEE. This CDR3 is built from 16 residues. This chain's CDR3 is CASSELAGGYTDTQYF. CDR3 in DNA: TGTGCCAGCAGCGAGCTAGCGGGGGGCTACACAGATACGCAGTATTTT.

The CDR3 sequence: CASSDGGFQPQHF. CDR3 DNA: TGTGCCAGCAGTGATGGGGGGTTTCAGCCCCAGCATTTT. The chain is built from TRBV2 and TRBJ1-5, with a weak D call TRBD1 (5 bases). The germline V gene has CDR1 SNHLY and CDR2 FYNNEI. The CDR3 contains 13 residues. V shed 3 bases and J shed 6 bases, with 9 bases lying between them.

The chain joins TRBV2 to TRBJ2-7; 9 bases line up with TRBD1. CDR1 and CDR2 from the germline V gene are SNHLY and FYNNEI. The CDR3 length is 13 residues. V lost 5 bases, J lost 7 bases, and 6 bases stayed unmatched. As DNA, the CDR3 is TGTGCCAGCAGTTCCGGACAGGGGAATGAGCAGTACTTC. It codes for CASSSGQGNEQYF.

The V call is TRBV2, the J call TRBJ2-5; TRBD2 might be the D (6 bases). This CDR3 region has 16 residues. V was shortened by 6 bases and J by 1 base, with 18 bases between the two germline ends. Germline assignment: CDR1 SNHLY and CDR2 FYNNEI. The CDR3 DNA is TGTGCCAGCAGGCGGTTAGCGGTGGGGTTCCAAGAGACCCAGTACTTC. It specifies CASRRLAVGFQETQYF. Combining the CDR3 with reference TRBV2 and TRBJ2-5 gives the whole variable domain EPEVTQTPSHQVTQMGQEVILRCVPISNHLYFYWYRQILGQKVEFLVSFYNNEISEKSEIFDDQFSVERPDGSNFTLKIRSTKLEDSAMYFCASRRLAVGFQETQYFGPGTRLLVL.

V and J are TRBV5-6 and TRBJ1-3; the D is unclear. This CDR3 has 15 amino acids. V gave up 4 bases and J gave up 0 bases, with 11 bases separating them. The germline gives CDR1 SGHDT, CDR2 YYEEEE. The CDR3 here is CASSVNGNSGNTIYF. The CDR3 nucleotides are TGTGCCAGCAGCGTTAACGGGAACTCTGGAAACACCATATATTTT. The variable domain in full, completed from reference TRBV5-6 and TRBJ1-3, reads DAGVTQSPTHLIKTRGQQVTLRCSPKSGHDTVSWYQQALGQGPQFIFQYYEEEERQRGNFPDRFSGHQFPNYSSELNVNALLLGDSALYLCASSVNGNSGNTIYFGEGSWLTVV.

The chain is built from TRBV14 and TRBJ2-7; TRBD1 aligns across 10 bases. This CDR3 contains 15 residues. Looked up from germline, CDR1 is SGHDN and CDR2 is FVKESK. V was pared by 4 bases and J by 5 bases, with 8 bases of the junction left unmatched. The CDR3 sequence: CASSPLRDRGDEQYF. CDR3 in DNA: TGTGCCAGCAGCCCACTCCGGGACAGGGGCGACGAGCAGTACTTC.

The V gene is TRBV7-8, the J gene TRBJ1-5; D gene ambiguous. The CDR3 is made up of 13 amino acids. Looked up from germline, CDR1 is SGHVS and CDR2 is FQNEAQ. Trimming took off 3 bases at V and 7 bases at J, with 10 bases between the two ends. CDR3 sequence (DNA): TGTGCCAGCAGCTTGTATGAGTTCCAGCCCCAGCATTTT. Translated: CASSLYEFQPQHF.

This chain uses TRBV7-6 with TRBJ1-2; D uncertain. The V gene lost 0 bases and the J gene lost 6 bases, with 17 bases spanning the gap. Germline values: CDR1 SGHVS, CDR2 FNYEAQ. CDR3 length: 16 amino acids. The CDR3 nucleotides read TGTGCCAGCAGCTTAGCGACAACCGGAGGAGCCGATGGCTACACCTTC. Protein sequence: CASSLATTGGADGYTF.

The chain is built from TRBV2 and TRBJ1-5; 7 bases align to TRBD1. Germline V gene sequence: CDR1 SNHLY, CDR2 FYNNEI. Germline trimming cut 6 bases from V and 0 bases from J; bases unmatched to any gene: 5. CDR3 length: 15 amino acids. The CDR3 sequence is CASSPGTVSNQPQHF. The DNA of the CDR3 is TGTGCCAGCAGCCCAGGGACAGTTAGCAATCAGCCCCAGCATTTT.